The rows below give T cell receptor beta chains drawn from one sample of a study of T cells after posttransplantation cyclophosphamide. Clones were sequenced by immunoSEQ multiplex PCR, and TCRdb holds only the in-frame ones, with some missing. The sample holds just over 65,000 clones, around 93% seen once. The sample comprised PBMCs. The receptors originated from a woman between 25 and 40 years old in good health and a related stem cell transplant donor. Each CDR3 is given with its conserved first and last residue. D genes are given only for firm matches. The size entry is marked missing in some rows and otherwise reads once, few, many or a size class.

>TRBV7-8|15|.|TRBJ1-4|.
CASSRGRVRNEKLFF
TGTGCCAGCAGCAGGGGTAGGGTTCGGAATGAAAAACTGTTTTTT
>TRBV10-1|9|.|TRBJ2-1|.
CARGAEQFF
TGCGCCAGGGGGGCTGAGCAGTTCTTC
>TRBV19|14|.|TRBJ1-1|.
CASSPTGGNTEAFF
TGTGCCAGTAGTCCCACGGGTGGGAACACTGAAGCTTTCTTT
>TRBV29-1|13|.|TRBJ1-2|.
CSVYGSRNYGYTF
TGCAGCGTCTATGGGTCCAGGAACTATGGCTACACCTTC
>TRBV5-1|15|.|TRBJ1-5|.
CASSLGHNSNQPQHF
TGCGCCAGCAGCTTGGGACACAATAGCAATCAGCCCCAGCATTTT
>TRBV19|14|.|TRBJ2-7|once
CASSIGGNVYEQYF
TGTGCCAGTAGTATAGGCGGGAATGTCTACGAGCAGTACTTC
>TRBV2|13|.|TRBJ1-2|.
CASSAQGAVGYTF
TGTGCCAGCAGTGCACAAGGCGCCGTGGGCTACACCTTC
>TRBV11-2|13|.|TRBJ2-3|.
CASSGLLTDTQYF
TGTGCCAGCAGCGGTCTTCTCACAGATACGCAGTATTTT
>TRBV4-1|16|.|TRBJ2-2|.
CASSQVAGGHTGELFF
TGCGCCAGCAGCCAAGTCGCCGGGGGACACACCGGGGAGCTGTTTTTT
>TRBV19|15|TRBD1|TRBJ1-4|.
CASGRGTGLDEKLFF
TGTGCCAGTGGCCGTGGGACAGGACTGGATGAAAAACTGTTTTTT
>TRBV7-3|14|TRBD2|TRBJ2-5|.
CASSERGGQETQYF
TGTGCCAGCAGCGAGCGGGGGGGCCAAGAGACCCAGTACTTC
>TRBV7-2|18|TRBD2|TRBJ2-6|.
CASSPGGGRGSGANVLTF
TGTGCCAGCAGCCCCGGGGGGGGCAGGGGCTCTGGGGCCAACGTCCTGACTTTC
>TRBV5-4|17|.|TRBJ1-2|.
CASSPDSFSYTSYGYTF
TGTGCCAGCAGCCCAGACAGTTTCTCTTATACCAGCTATGGCTACACCTTC
>TRBV6-1|17|.|TRBJ2-1|.
CASSESSGVGSYNEQFF
TGTGCCAGCAGTGAGAGTTCAGGGGTGGGTTCCTACAATGAGCAGTTCTTC
>TRBV19|16|.|TRBJ2-2|.
CASSILTGGNTGELFF
TGTGCCAGTAGTATTTTGACGGGTGGGAACACCGGGGAGCTGTTTTTT